This paragraph covers one TCR beta chain sequence. No cognate antigen has been identified for it. There are no base qualities to consult, and no much larger clone falls within one base. The record originates from a study of blood T cell repertoires in COVID-19 (dated by TCRdb to between 2020 and 2021). For the study in its entirety: Collaborator samples came from the United States, Italy and Spain and covered acute and convalescent phases of COVID-19. The prospective study material was composed of cDNA or gDNA derived from T cells, B-cell-depleted T cells, or PBMCs. Subjects who had been exposed to COVID-19, were actively infected with it, or had recovered from it provided the deeply sampled blood TCRbeta repertoires that made up the dataset. The repertoires were released in a freely available public database meant as a resource for research on the immune response to SARS-CoV-2. Samples were obtained from the ongoing ImmuneRACE study (first 160 participants) and from over 1,000 subjects provided by 6 global collaborators. Sample metadata almost always included a de-identified subject ID, COVID-19 status, age in years and sex. Where HLA class I and class II types were available, the types were taken from metadata supplied by the sample provider, not from assay-based typing.

TCRbeta CDR3 regions were amplified from genomic DNA using the immunoSEQ Assay, a bias-controlled multiplex PCR. In the authors' own workflow: Nucleated cell counts per sample were estimated from amplification of reference gene primers within the assay. To quantify the absolute abundance of each unique TCRbeta CDR3 rearrangement, sequence reads were collapsed and filtered. For each sample, productive Simpson clonality was calculated as the square root of Simpson's diversity index over productive rearrangements. TCRdb carries this immuneACCESS record with in-frame sequences only. Its versions omit some clonotypes, under half of them owing to an unresolved V gene in the studies checked, with the rest unexplained. That table supplies the V and J calls and clone size; D and trimming were determined from the DNA. Across this sample there are 35,000 to 45,000 clones, with 70% to 90% seen only once. Jointly, the top ten make up about 2% of the sample.

Deletion took 3 bases off V and 1 base off J, with a span of 9 bases between the germline ends. Reading the germline V gene (reference sequence) gives CDR1 LGHDT and CDR2 YNNKEL. From its cysteine to its phenylalanine, the CDR3 spans 14 amino acids. CDR3 DNA only is kept here, 42 bases in frame from base 1. Collaborating institutions collected whole blood in K2EDTA tubes following their own protocols. Collaborator samples were shipped for TCRbeta analysis as frozen whole blood, isolated PBMCs, or DNA extracted from either sample type. The paper's findings and limits, for the study overall: How much clinical and demographic metadata was included differed by source and by participant, and the metadata was provided uncurated.

The V and J segments used are TRBV3-1 (or the pseudogene TRBV3-2) and TRBJ2-5; a confident D gene designation cannot be given. Source material: peripheral blood. This clonotype was obtained from a human donor in a cohort sampled during active COVID-19. The nucleotide sequence is TGTGCCAGCAGCCATGGCACAGCCCAAGAGACCCAGTACTTC. This translates into CASSHGTAQETQYF.